The 15 T cell receptor beta chains in this list originate from one sample, sequenced in a study of shared clonotypes between healthy human individuals. Generated by immunoSEQ multiplex PCR, the TCRdb table keeps only in-frame clones and is missing some. The data contain approximately 350,000 clones, about 97% of them seen just once; the ten biggest clones take up about 0.34%. The specimen was memory CD8+ T cells sorted from blood. The subset: CD45RO+ cells pooled with CCR7-negative TemRA cells. The receptors derive from a man aged 25-45 years in good health.

This chain connects TRBV28 to TRBJ1-3, with 8 positions matching TRBD1. CDR1 MDHEN and CDR2 SYDVKM come from the germline V gene. The V gene end was trimmed by 6 bases and the J gene end by 2 bases; junction bases not matched to a gene: 3. The CDR3 is made up of 14 amino acids. The CDR3 reads CASRQGGTGNTIYF. The DNA for the CDR3 is TGTGCCAGCAGACAGGGGGGCACTGGAAACACCATATATTTT.

This sequence joins TRBV28 and TRBJ2-6, with unresolved D. The V and J ends lost 2 bases and 0 bases respectively, with 11 bases between them. The CDR3 spans 17 residues. Germline V gene data show CDR1 as MDHEN and CDR2 as SYDVKM. CDR3 DNA sequence: TGTGCCAGCAGTTTAGACACCGTCCTCTCTGGGGCCAACGTCCTGACTTTC. Its protein product is CASSLDTVLSGANVLTF. Looking up the rest from reference TRBV28 and TRBJ2-6 gives the full variable domain: DVKVTQSSRYLVKRTGEKVFLECVQDMDHENMFWYRQDPGLGLRLIYFSYDVKMKEKGDIPEGYSVSREKKERFSLILESASTNQTSMYLCASSLDTVLSGANVLTFGAGSRLTVL.

This clone was recorded once. Other DNA sequences within the sample encode an identical CDR3. The genes are TRBV6-1 and TRBJ2-2; D ambiguous. Per the germline V gene, CDR1 is MNHNS and CDR2 is SASEGT. Trimming took off 4 bases at V and 4 bases at J, with 13 bases between the two ends. The CDR3 has 15 amino acids. The CDR3 loop is CASSAETTSTGELFF. DNA of the CDR3: TGTGCCAGCAGTGCCGAGACGACGTCCACCGGGGAGCTGTTTTTT.

This clone has only one observation. The rearrangement links TRBV30 to TRBJ1-6, with D unresolved. Trimming shortened V by 4 bases and J by 7 bases, and 5 bases separated the two germline ends. This CDR3 region has 11 residues. Germline V CDR1 and CDR2: GTSNPN, SVGIG (reference sequence). Here the CDR3 DNA reads TGTGCCTGGACGGAGAATTCACCCCTCCACTTT. Translated, it gives CAWTENSPLHF.

The chain employs TRBV28 and TRBJ2-5, with D possibly being TRBD1 (5 bases). Germline lookup yields CDR1 MDHEN and CDR2 SYDVKM. This CDR3 comprises 15 residues. Trimming pared 4 bases from V and 0 bases from J, leaving 12 bases between. The CDR3, as DNA: TGTGCCAGCAGTTCCAGGGTCGGTTACCAAGAGACCCAGTACTTC. Translation: CASSSRVGYQETQYF.

The V gene is TRBV6-5, the J gene TRBJ2-7; possibly TRBD2 for D (6 bases). Germline lookup yields CDR1 MNHEY and CDR2 SVGAGI. The ends were cut back, 6 bases at V and 5 bases at J, with 11 bases in the middle. The CDR3 loop spans 12 amino acids. The DNA for the CDR3 is TGTGCCAGCAGCGGGGGATCCAACGAGCAGTACTTC. This sequence encodes CASSGGSNEQYF.

The V call is TRBV30, the J call TRBJ2-5, with 7 nucleotides matching TRBD2. The CDR3 spans 14 residues. J was trimmed by 0 bases and V by 0 bases; bases with no gene match: 1. Germline-derived CDR1 and CDR2 are GTSNPN and SVGIG (reference sequence). The CDR3 region has the DNA TGTGCCTGGAGTGTAGCGGGGTACCAAGAGACCCAGTACTTC. This codes for CAWSVAGYQETQYF.

The chain is built from TRBV29-1 and TRBJ2-1, with 9 bases matching TRBD2. J gave up 6 bases and V 4 bases, and 7 bases lay outside the gene matches. There are 14 residues in the CDR3. Germline V lookup: CDR1 SQVTM, CDR2 ANQGSEA. The CDR3 DNA sequence: TGCAGCGTTGTTCCCTTAGCGGGAGCCAATGAGCAGTTCTTC. Encoded protein: CSVVPLAGANEQFF.

This chain joins TRBV6-5 and TRBJ2-5; no firm D call. Germline assignment: CDR1 MNHEY and CDR2 SVGAGI. Trimming removed 4 bases at V and 1 base at J, with 7 bases between. The CDR3 spans 13 residues. CDR3: CASSLGPQETQYF. Here the CDR3 DNA reads TGTGCCAGCAGTTTGGGCCCCCAAGAGACCCAGTACTTC.

As regards this clone: This specimen includes other DNA sequences encoding the same CDR3. This chain joins TRBV20-1 and TRBJ2-7, with D unresolved. The V end lost 5 bases, the J end lost 2 bases, and 4 bases lay between the germline ends. This CDR3 is 10 amino acids long. CDR1 and CDR2 (germline): DFQATT, SNEGSKA (reference sequence). The CDR3 DNA follows: TGCAGTGCTGGTACCTACGAGCAGTACTTC. Its translation: CSAGTYEQYF.

This chain uses TRBV27 with TRBJ2-4; 8 bases agree with TRBD1. With V trimmed by 10 bases and J by 13 bases, 6 bases remained unmatched. The CDR3 totals 10 residues. Per germline, CDR1 MNHEY and CDR2 SMNVEV (reference sequence). The chain's CDR3 is CANDRGTQYF. The CDR3 coding sequence is TGTGCCAACGACAGGGGAACACAGTACTTC.

This chain uses TRBV6-5 with TRBJ2-5; 9 bases fit TRBD2. In germline, CDR1 is MNHEY, CDR2 SVGAGI. J lost 5 bases, V lost 6 bases, and 4 bases had no gene match. The CDR3 length is 13 residues. The CDR3 sequence: CASRASGMETQYF. As DNA, the CDR3 is TGTGCCAGCAGGGCTAGCGGGATGGAGACCCAGTACTTC.

The chain uses TRBV6-5 and TRBJ2-7; 7 nucleotides align to TRBD2. The CDR3 spans 14 residues. CDR1 is MNHEY, CDR2 SVGAGI, per germline. V lost 7 bases and J lost 5; bases outside the gene matches: 11. For the CDR3, the DNA is TGTGCCAGCACCCCGGGAGGACTATTTCACGAGCAGTACTTC. This translates into CASTPGGLFHEQYF.

This clone was seen once. The chain joins TRBV21-1 to TRBJ2-5; the table's D call TRBD2 went unverified against the DNA. TRBV21-1 is a documented pseudogene. The CDR3 sequence is 15 residues long. The CDR3 bases are TGTGCCAGCAGCGCAAACACTAGCGGCCAAGAGACCCAGTACTTC. Protein sequence: CASSANTSGQETQYF.

The chain recombines TRBV4-1 with TRBJ2-7, with TRBD2 identical over 8 bases. J was trimmed by 3 bases and V by 4 bases; bases with no gene match: 2. The CDR3 sequence is 13 residues long. Looked up from germline, CDR1 is MGHRA and CDR2 is YSYEKL. In DNA, the CDR3 is TGCGCCAGCAGCCCGGGACTAGGCTACGAGCAGTACTTC. Residues: CASSPGLGYEQYF.